This T cell receptor beta chain was identified in a study of T-cell reconstitution after alpha-beta-depleted transplantation in children. CDR3 length: 14 amino acids. V was cut by 0 bases and J by 7 bases, with 16 bases left in between. Per the germline V gene, CDR1 is DFQATT and CDR2 is SNEGSKA (reference sequence). The library targeted TCRbeta and was prepared with unique molecular identifiers. From the PCR reads, TCRdb called clonotypes with MiXCR, one entry per CDR3 protein. The table has more than 550,000 distinct CDR3 sequences, 10% to 13% seen once. The receptor was derived from a human donor who donated a stem cell graft to a child with acute myeloid leukemia. Sequencing used PBMCs from the stem cell graft donor, obtained from the stem cell graft. The chain carries TRBV20-1 and TRBJ2-7; maybe TRBD2 (6 bases). CDR3 amino acids: CSARDGGAAGEQYF. The CDR3, as DNA: TGCAGTGCTAGAGACGGGGGAGCGGCGGGGGAGCAGTACTTC.